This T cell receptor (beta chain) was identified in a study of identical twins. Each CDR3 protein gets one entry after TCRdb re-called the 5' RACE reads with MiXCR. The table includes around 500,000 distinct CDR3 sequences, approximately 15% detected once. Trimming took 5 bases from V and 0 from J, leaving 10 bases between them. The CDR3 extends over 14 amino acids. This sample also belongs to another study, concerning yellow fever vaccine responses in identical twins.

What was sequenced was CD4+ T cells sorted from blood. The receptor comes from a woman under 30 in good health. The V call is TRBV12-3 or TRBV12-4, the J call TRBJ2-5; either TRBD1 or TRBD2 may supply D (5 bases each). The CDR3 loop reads CASSGDGNQETQYF. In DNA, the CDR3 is TGTGCCAGCAGTGGGGACGGTAACCAAGAGACCCAGTACTTC.